This TCR beta chain originates from a study of blood T cell repertoires in COVID-19. Study summary: Samples taken during acute and convalescent COVID-19 were collected in the United States, Italy and Spain. PBMCs, B-cell-depleted T cells, or T cells were the source of the cDNA or gDNA that made up the material.

From germline, CDR1 is SGHRS and CDR2 YFSETQ. V shed 4 bases and J shed 1 base, with 17 bases lying between them. The CDR3 sequence is 16 residues long. A single count supports this clone. In the source study's methods: Amplified reference gene primers provided the basis for estimating nucleated cell counts. Profiled with immunoSEQ multiplex PCR; TCRdb holds only in-frame clones, not every one. Clone size and the V and J calls come from that table; the DNA yielded D and trimming. The sample carries fewer than 120,000 clones, 76% recorded once. The sample taken for sequencing was peripheral blood. This TCR was recovered from a woman at least 80 years old with acute or convalescent COVID-19. The rearrangement uses TRBV5-1 and TRBJ1-1; possible D gene TRBD1, 5 bases. The DNA for the CDR3 is TGCGCCAGCAGCCTCATGATCGGGGGGGAGAACACTGAAGCTTTCTTT. Translating gives CASSLMIGGENTEAFF.